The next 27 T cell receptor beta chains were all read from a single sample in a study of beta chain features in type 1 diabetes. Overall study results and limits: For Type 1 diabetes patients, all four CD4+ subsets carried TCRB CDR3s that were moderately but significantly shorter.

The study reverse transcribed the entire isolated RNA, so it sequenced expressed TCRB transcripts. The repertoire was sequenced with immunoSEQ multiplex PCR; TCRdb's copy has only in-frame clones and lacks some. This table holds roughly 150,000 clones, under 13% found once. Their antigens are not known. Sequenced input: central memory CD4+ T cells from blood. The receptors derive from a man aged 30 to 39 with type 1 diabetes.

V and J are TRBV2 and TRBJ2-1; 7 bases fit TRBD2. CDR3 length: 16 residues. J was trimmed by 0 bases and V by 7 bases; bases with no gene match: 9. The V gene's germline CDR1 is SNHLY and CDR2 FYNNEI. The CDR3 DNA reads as TGTGCCAGCATCGGATTGGGGGGGAGCTCCTACAATGAGCAGTTCTTC. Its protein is CASIGLGGSSYNEQFF.

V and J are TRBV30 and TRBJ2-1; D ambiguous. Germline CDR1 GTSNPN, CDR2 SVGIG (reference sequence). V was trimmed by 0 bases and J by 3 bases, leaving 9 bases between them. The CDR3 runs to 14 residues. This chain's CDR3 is CAWSVAPLYNEQFF. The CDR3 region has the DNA TGTGCCTGGAGTGTGGCTCCTCTCTACAATGAGCAGTTCTTC.

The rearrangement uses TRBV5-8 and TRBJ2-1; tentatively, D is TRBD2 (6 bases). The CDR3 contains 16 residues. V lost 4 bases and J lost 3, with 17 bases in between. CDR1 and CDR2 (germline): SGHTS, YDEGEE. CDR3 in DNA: TGTGCCAGCAGCCTTTCCCCGGGACTGGGCTACAATGAGCAGTTCTTC. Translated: CASSLSPGLGYNEQFF.

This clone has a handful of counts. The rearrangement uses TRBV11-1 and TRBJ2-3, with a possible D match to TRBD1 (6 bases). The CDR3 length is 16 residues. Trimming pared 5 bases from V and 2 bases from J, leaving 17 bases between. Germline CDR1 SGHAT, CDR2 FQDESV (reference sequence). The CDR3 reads CASSHSDRDNTDTQYF. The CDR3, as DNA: TGTGCCAGCAGCCATTCTGATAGGGACAACACAGATACGCAGTATTTT.

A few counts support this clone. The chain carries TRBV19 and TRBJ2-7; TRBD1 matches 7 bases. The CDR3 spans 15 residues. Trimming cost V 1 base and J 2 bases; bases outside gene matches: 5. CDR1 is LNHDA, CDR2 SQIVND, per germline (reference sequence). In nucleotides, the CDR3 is TGTGCCAGTAGTATAGCCGGAACAGGGGCCTACGAGCAGTACTTC. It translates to CASSIAGTGAYEQYF. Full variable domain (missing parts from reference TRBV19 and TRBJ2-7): DGGITQSPKYLFRKEGQNVTLSCEQNLNHDAMYWYRQDPGQGLRLIYYSQIVNDFQKGDIAEGYSVSREKKESFPLTVTSAQKNPTAFYLCASSIAGTGAYEQYFGPGTRLTVT.

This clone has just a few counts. CDR3 sequence: CASSPTTANSYNEQFF. The CDR3 DNA sequence: TGCGCCAGCAGCCCCACGACTGCAAACTCCTACAATGAGCAGTTCTTC. The rearrangement uses TRBV5-1 and TRBJ2-1; no reliable D call. Trimming shortened V by 4 bases and J by 0 bases, and 14 bases separated the two germline ends. The germline V gene encodes CDR1 SGHRS and CDR2 YFSETQ. The CDR3 spans 16 residues.

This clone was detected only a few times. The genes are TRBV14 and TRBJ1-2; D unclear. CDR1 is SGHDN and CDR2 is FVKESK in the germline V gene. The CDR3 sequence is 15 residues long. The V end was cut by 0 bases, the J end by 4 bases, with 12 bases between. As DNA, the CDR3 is TGTGCCAGCAGCCAAGATCGCATGGCAACCTATGGCTACACCTTC. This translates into CASSQDRMATYGYTF.

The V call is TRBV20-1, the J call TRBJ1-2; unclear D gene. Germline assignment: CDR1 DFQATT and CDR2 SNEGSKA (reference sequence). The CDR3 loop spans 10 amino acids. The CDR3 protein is CRGTLAGYTF. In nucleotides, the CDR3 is TGCAGGGGCACCCTGGCTGGCTACACCTTC.

The CDR3 sequence: CASRGGGDGYTF. The CDR3 region has the DNA TGTGCCAGCCGAGGGGGCGGGGACGGCTACACCTTC. This chain links TRBV5-4 with TRBJ1-2; 7 bases map to TRBD1. Germline V lookup: CDR1 SGHNT, CDR2 YYREEE (reference sequence). Trimming took 7 bases from V and 8 from J; bases not matched to a gene: 8. The CDR3 has 12 amino acids.

The CDR3 spells CAWSSSYRLYSGANVLTF. In DNA form, the CDR3 reads TGTGCCTGGAGTTCCTCATACAGACTATACTCTGGGGCCAACGTCCTGACTTTC. This chain connects TRBV30 to TRBJ2-6, with D possibly matching TRBD2 (5 bases). CDR3 size: 18 residues. Germline-derived CDR1 and CDR2 are GTSNPN and SVGIG (reference sequence). Trimming took off 2 bases at V and 0 bases at J, with 17 bases between the two ends.

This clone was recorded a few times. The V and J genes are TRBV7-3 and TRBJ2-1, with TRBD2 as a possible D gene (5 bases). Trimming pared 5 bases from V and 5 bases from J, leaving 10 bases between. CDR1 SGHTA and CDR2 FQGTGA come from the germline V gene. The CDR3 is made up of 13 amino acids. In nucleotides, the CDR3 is TGTGCCAGCAGCCCTGAGCGGCACAATGAGCAGTTCTTC. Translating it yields CASSPERHNEQFF.

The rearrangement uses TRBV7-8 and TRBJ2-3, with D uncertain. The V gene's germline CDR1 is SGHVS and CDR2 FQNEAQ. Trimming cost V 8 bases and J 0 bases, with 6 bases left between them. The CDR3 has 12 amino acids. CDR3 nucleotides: TGTGCCAGCTGTCAGAGCACAGATACGCAGTATTTT. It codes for CASCQSTDTQYF.

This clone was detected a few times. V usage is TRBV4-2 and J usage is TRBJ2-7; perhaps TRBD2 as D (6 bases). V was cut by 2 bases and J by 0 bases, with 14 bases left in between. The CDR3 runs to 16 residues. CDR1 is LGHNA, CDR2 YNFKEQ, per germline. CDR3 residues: CASSQRLGESSYEQYF. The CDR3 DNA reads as TGTGCCAGCAGCCAAAGACTAGGGGAAAGCTCCTACGAGCAGTACTTC.

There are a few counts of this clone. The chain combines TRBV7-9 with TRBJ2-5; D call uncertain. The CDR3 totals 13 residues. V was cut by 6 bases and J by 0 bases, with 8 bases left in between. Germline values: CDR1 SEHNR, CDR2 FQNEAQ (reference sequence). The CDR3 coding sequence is TGTGCCAGCAGACTTCGGGACCAAGAGACCCAGTACTTC. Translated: CASRLRDQETQYF.

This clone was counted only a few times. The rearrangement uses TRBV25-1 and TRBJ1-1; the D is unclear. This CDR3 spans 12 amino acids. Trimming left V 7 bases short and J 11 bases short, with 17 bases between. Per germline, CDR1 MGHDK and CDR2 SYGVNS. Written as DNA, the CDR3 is TGTGCCAGCACCTCACTAAGCCGAGGGGCTTTCTTT. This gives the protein CASTSLSRGAFF.

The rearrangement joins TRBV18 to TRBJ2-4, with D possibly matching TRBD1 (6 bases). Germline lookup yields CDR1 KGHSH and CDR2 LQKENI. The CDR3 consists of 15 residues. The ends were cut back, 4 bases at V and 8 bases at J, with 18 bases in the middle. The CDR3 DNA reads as TGTGCCAGCTCACTACAGGGCCCGGGTAGGGACATTCAGTACTTC. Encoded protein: CASSLQGPGRDIQYF.

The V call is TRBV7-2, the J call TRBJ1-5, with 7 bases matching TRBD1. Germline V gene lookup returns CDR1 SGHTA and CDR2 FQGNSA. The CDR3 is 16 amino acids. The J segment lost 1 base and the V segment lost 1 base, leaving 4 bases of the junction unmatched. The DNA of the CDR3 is TGTGCCAGCAGCTTAGGAGGGGGCCGGAGCAATCAGCCCCAGCATTTT. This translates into CASSLGGGRSNQPQHF.

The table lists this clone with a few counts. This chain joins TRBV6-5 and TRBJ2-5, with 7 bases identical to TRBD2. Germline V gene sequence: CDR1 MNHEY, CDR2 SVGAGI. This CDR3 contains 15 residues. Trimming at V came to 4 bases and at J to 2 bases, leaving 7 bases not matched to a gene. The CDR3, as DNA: TGTGCCAGCAGTTTAGCGGGTGGTGGACAAGAGACCCAGTACTTC. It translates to CASSLAGGGQETQYF.

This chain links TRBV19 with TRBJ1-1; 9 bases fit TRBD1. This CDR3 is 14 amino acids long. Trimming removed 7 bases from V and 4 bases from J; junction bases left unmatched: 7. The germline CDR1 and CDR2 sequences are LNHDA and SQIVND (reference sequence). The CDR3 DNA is TGTGCCAGTACCGGACAGGGGAGACGCACTGAAGCTTTCTTT. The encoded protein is CASTGQGRRTEAFF. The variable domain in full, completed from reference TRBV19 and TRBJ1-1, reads DGGITQSPKYLFRKEGQNVTLSCEQNLNHDAMYWYRQDPGQGLRLIYYSQIVNDFQKGDIAEGYSVSREKKESFPLTVTSAQKNPTAFYLCASTGQGRRTEAFFGQGTRLTVV.

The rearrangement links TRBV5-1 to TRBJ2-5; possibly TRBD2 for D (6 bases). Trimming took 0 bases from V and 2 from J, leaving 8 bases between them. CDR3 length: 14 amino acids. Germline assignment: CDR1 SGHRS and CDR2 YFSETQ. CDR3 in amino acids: CASSLGLDQETQYF. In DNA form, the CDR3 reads TGCGCCAGCAGCTTGGGACTAGATCAAGAGACCCAGTACTTC.

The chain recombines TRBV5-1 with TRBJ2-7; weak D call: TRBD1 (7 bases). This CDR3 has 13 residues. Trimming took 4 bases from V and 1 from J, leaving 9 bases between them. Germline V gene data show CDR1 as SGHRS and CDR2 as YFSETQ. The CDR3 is CASSPGGSYEQYF. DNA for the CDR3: TGCGCCAGCAGCCCAGGGGGGTCCTACGAGCAGTACTTC.

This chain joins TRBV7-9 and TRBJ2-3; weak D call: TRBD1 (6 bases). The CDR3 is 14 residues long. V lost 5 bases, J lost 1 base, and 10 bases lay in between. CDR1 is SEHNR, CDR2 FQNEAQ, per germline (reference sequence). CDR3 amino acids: CASSIQGGTDTQYF. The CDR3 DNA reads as TGTGCCAGCAGCATACAGGGCGGCACAGATACGCAGTATTTT. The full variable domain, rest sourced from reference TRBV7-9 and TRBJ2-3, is DTGVSQNPRHKITKRGQNVTFRCDPISEHNRLYWYRQTLGQGPEFLTYFQNEAQLEKSRLLSDRFSAERPKGSFSTLEIQRTEQGDSAMYLCASSIQGGTDTQYFGPGTRLTVL.

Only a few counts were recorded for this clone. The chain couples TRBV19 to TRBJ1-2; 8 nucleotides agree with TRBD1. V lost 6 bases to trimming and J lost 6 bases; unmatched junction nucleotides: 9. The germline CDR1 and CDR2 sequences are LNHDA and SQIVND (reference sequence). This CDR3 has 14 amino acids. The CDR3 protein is CASSLLGQVNGYTF. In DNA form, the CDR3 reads TGTGCCAGTAGCCTCCTGGGACAGGTTAATGGCTACACCTTC.

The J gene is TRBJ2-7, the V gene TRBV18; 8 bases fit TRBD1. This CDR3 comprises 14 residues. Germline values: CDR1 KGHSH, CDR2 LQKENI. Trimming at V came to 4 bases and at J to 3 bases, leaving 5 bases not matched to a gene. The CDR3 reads CASSQGQGVYEQYF. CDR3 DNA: TGTGCCAGCTCACAAGGACAGGGTGTCTACGAGCAGTACTTC.

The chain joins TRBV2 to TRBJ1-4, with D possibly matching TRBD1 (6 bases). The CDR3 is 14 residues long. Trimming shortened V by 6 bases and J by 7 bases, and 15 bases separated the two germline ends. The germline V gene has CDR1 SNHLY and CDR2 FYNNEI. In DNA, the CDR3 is TGTGCCAGCAGGGAACAGGGTTCAGGTGAAAAACTGTTTTTT. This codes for CASREQGSGEKLFF.

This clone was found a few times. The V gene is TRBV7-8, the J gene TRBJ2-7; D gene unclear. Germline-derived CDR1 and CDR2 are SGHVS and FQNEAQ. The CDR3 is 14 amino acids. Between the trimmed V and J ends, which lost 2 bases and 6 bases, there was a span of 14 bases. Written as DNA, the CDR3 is TGTGCCAGCAGCTTATGCCAGACGGAGTGCGAGCAGTACTTC. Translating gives CASSLCQTECEQYF.

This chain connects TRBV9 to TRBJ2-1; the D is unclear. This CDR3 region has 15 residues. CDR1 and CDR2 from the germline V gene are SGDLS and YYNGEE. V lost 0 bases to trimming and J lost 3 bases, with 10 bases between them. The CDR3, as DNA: TGTGCCAGCAGCGTAGTTGGCGGAGACTACAATGAGCAGTTCTTC. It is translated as CASSVVGGDYNEQFF.